The TCR beta chain described here comes from a study of T cells in Graves' hyperthyroidism and ophthalmopathy. Germline-derived CDR1 and CDR2 are PRHDT and FYEKMQ (reference sequence). This CDR3 is 15 amino acids long. V shed 3 bases and J shed 4 bases, with 10 bases lying between them. Researchers took RNA transcripts and amplified the TCR beta CDR3 regions from them. First-round RT-PCR of the TCR CDR3 relied on the HTBI primer set. Using its own MiXCR run on the multiplex PCR reads, TCRdb lists one record per CDR3 protein. The sample lists roughly 550,000 distinct CDR3 sequences; 15% to 20% were seen once. This clonotype was seen repeatedly, ten times or more.

The specimen sequenced was blood. This clonotype was sampled from a woman aged 30 to 39 with Graves' ophthalmopathy. The rearrangement links TRBV13 to TRBJ2-6, with D unresolved. The CDR3 DNA reads TGTGCCAGCAGCTTTAACCCTGAGGGGGCCAACGTCCTGACTTTC. As protein: CASSFNPEGANVLTF.